This T cell receptor (beta chain) appears in the sequencing data of a study of CD8 T cells in ankylosing spondylitis. Study outcomes and limitations: Roughly eight highly homologous variants made up a TCR beta motif that seemed to typify ankylosing spondylitis blood.

TCRdb reanalysed the 5' RACE reads using MiXCR and keeps one entry per CDR3 protein. Of approximately 300,000 distinct CDR3 sequences listed, roughly 20% were seen once; the top ten hold 7.8%. V lost 7 bases and J 4 bases, leaving 21 bases between the germline ends. The CDR3 spans 16 residues. From germline, CDR1 is SEHNR and CDR2 FQNEAQ (reference sequence). This clonotype came up a few times. Antigen unknown. This sequence was found in a male donor with ankylosing spondylitis or in good health (not recorded which). The chain combines TRBV7-9 with TRBJ2-3; D possibly matches TRBD1 or TRBD2 (5 bases each). Sequenced input: blood, either unsorted or a sorted T cell fraction (not recorded which). The CDR3 sequence is CASNKLLGVAPDTQYF. In DNA, the CDR3 is TGTGCCAGCAACAAACTCTTGGGGGTAGCCCCAGATACGCAGTATTTT. Using reference TRBV7-9 and TRBJ2-3 for the parts outside the CDR3, the full variable domain is DTGVSQNPRHKITKRGQNVTFRCDPISEHNRLYWYRQTLGQGPEFLTYFQNEAQLEKSRLLSDRFSAERPKGSFSTLEIQRTEQGDSAMYLCASNKLLGVAPDTQYFGPGTRLTVL.